The present T cell receptor (beta chain) was sequenced within a study of T-cell memory formation after mild COVID-19. In germline, CDR1 is MNHNY, CDR2 SVGAGI (reference sequence). Deletions cut 8 bases from V and 0 bases from J, with 8 bases between. The CDR3 loop spans 13 amino acids. TCRdb redid the calling of the 5' RACE reads with MiXCR, one entry per CDR3 protein. The sample has 140,000 or so distinct CDR3 sequences, roughly 6.2% seen once. The sequenced material came from PBMCs or a T cell subset sorted from them (not recorded which). The TCR comes from an adult woman who had mild COVID-19 (a few samples of this study predate the infection). Cell type and time point are not known. V usage is TRBV6-6 and J usage is TRBJ2-1, with D possibly matching TRBD2 (5 bases). The CDR3 spells CASRGSSYNEQFF. The CDR3, as DNA: TGTGCCAGCCGAGGGAGCTCCTACAATGAGCAGTTCTTC.